The 25 T cell receptor beta chains below come from one sample, sequenced in a study of cytomegalovirus exposure and HLA in healthy donors. Both 60 Vbeta primers and 13 Jbeta primers went into the PCR. Sequenced by immunoSEQ multiplex PCR; TCRdb stores in-frame clones only, minus some. The data hold some 150,000 clones, with about four fifths observed a single time. The sequenced sample was PBMCs. The receptors here all came from a woman in her fifties or sixties in good health and CMV-seronegative.

The chain has TRBV10-3 and TRBJ2-7, with 7 bases that match TRBD2. The CDR3 length is 14 residues. Losses at the gene ends were 3 bases for V and 3 bases for J; bases not matched to a gene: 5. Germline loops: CDR1 ENHRY, CDR2 SYGVKD. The CDR3 reads CAISDGLGDYEQYF. The CDR3 region has the DNA TGTGCCATCAGTGACGGACTAGGCGACTACGAGCAGTACTTC.

The chain links TRBV5-6 to TRBJ1-2; 11 bases align to TRBD1. The trim removed 5 bases at V and 4 bases at J, leaving 10 bases unmatched. CDR3 size: 16 residues. The germline gives CDR1 SGHDT, CDR2 YYEEEE. CDR3: CASSPGTGGNFYGYTF. CDR3 nucleotide sequence: TGTGCCAGCAGTCCCGGGACAGGGGGGAATTTCTATGGCTACACCTTC.

This sequence joins TRBV5-8 and TRBJ2-3; D is uncertain. The V and J ends lost 1 base and 8 bases respectively, with 11 bases between them. This CDR3 is built from 13 residues. The germline V gene has CDR1 SGHTS and CDR2 YDEGEE. The CDR3 reads CASSLRGYFTQYF. CDR3 DNA: TGTGCCAGCAGCTTGAGAGGCTACTTTACGCAGTATTTT.

The chain has TRBV7-2 and TRBJ1-5; possible D gene TRBD1, 6 bases. The CDR3 sequence is 13 residues long. V was trimmed by 5 bases and J by 7 bases, leaving 12 bases between them. The germline V gene has CDR1 SGHTA and CDR2 FQGNSA. The CDR3 sequence: CASSPQTGQPQHF. DNA for the CDR3: TGTGCCAGCAGCCCCCAGACAGGACAGCCCCAGCATTTT. Drawing the rest from reference TRBV7-2 and TRBJ1-5, the complete variable domain is GAGVSQSPSNKVTEKGKDVELRCDPISGHTALYWYRQSLGQGLEFLIYFQGNSAPDKSGLPSDRFSAERTGGSVSTLTIQRTQQEDSAVYLCASSPQTGQPQHFGDGTRLSIL.

The chain combines TRBV5-5 with TRBJ1-5, with 9 bases that match TRBD1. The CDR3 has 16 amino acids. The V gene end was trimmed by 4 bases and the J gene end by 0 bases; junction bases not matched to a gene: 5. Germline V gives CDR1 SGHKS, CDR2 YYEKEE (reference sequence). The CDR3 DNA is TGTGCCAGCAGCCCGGGACAGGGATATAGCAATCAGCCCCAGCATTTT. It codes for CASSPGQGYSNQPQHF.

This chain connects TRBV5-1 to TRBJ2-3; tentative D call: TRBD2 (6 bases). There are 14 residues in the CDR3. V lost 3 bases, J lost 9 bases, and 17 bases lay in between. The germline V gene encodes CDR1 SGHRS and CDR2 YFSETQ. This CDR3 is CASSSSDARGTQYF. The CDR3 region has the DNA TGCGCCAGCAGCTCCTCGGACGCACGGGGGACGCAGTATTTT. The whole variable domain, filled in from reference TRBV5-1 and TRBJ2-3, reads KAGVTQTPRYLIKTRGQQVTLSCSPISGHRSVSWYQQTPGQGLQFLFEYFSETQRNKGNFPGRFSGRQFSNSRSEMNVSTLELGDSALYLCASSSSDARGTQYFGPGTRLTVL.

The rearrangement links TRBV11-2 to TRBJ2-2; 9 nucleotides agree with TRBD1. Germline CDR1 is SGHAT and CDR2 is FQNNGV. V lost 5 bases, J lost 8 bases, and 15 bases stayed unmatched. CDR3 length equals 17 residues. CDR3 sequence reads: CASSARSWTGARGELFF. Here the CDR3 DNA reads TGTGCCAGCAGCGCAAGAAGTTGGACAGGGGCCCGAGGGGAGCTGTTTTTT.

The CDR3, as DNA: TGTGCCAGCAGTTACTCCAGGGGGTTTGGAACCGGGGAGCTGTTTTTT. It codes for CASSYSRGFGTGELFF. This sequence joins TRBV6-5 and TRBJ2-2; 7 bases map to TRBD1. This CDR3 is built from 16 residues. Germline V gene sequence: CDR1 MNHEY, CDR2 SVGAGI. Unmatched junction bases numbered 6, after V lost 0 bases and J lost 5 bases.

The V gene is TRBV6-1, the J gene TRBJ1-5; D gene uncertain. The V gene's germline CDR1 is MNHNS and CDR2 SASEGT. The germline V and J ends were trimmed by 7 bases and 0 bases, with 13 bases remaining between them. This CDR3 region has 15 residues. The CDR3 DNA sequence: TGTGCCAGCACGGCGACAATCTATAGCAATCAGCCCCAGCATTTT. This codes for CASTATIYSNQPQHF.

The chain links TRBV6-1 to TRBJ2-5, with 8 bases matching TRBD2. In germline, CDR1 is MNHNS, CDR2 SASEGT. This CDR3 is built from 14 residues. The J segment lost 4 bases and the V segment lost 8 bases, leaving 9 bases of the junction unmatched. DNA for the CDR3: TGTGCCAGCTGCCGGGAGGGGGGATTAGAGACCCAGTACTTC. Protein sequence: CASCREGGLETQYF.

The chain has TRBV6-7 and TRBJ2-7, with 10 bases aligning to TRBD2. TRBV6-7 is an ORF, with its function uncertain. This CDR3 has 16 residues. V dropped 2 bases and J dropped 1; count of bases not matched to a gene: 5. The CDR3 DNA reads TGTGCCAGCAGTTACCCTAGCGGGAGAAGGTCCTACGAGCAGTACTTC. Translating gives CASSYPSGRRSYEQYF.

The V and J genes are TRBV4-3 and TRBJ2-2, with 14 bases identical to TRBD2. Germline values: CDR1 LGHNA, CDR2 YSLEER. This CDR3 region has 17 residues. Losses at the gene ends were 5 bases for V and 7 bases for J; bases not matched to a gene: 9. The CDR3 DNA follows: TGCGCCAGCAGCTTAGGGACTAGCGGGGGCGCAGGCGGGGAGCTGTTTTTT. Its translation: CASSLGTSGGAGGELFF.

The V gene is TRBV4-3, the J gene TRBJ2-7; 11 nucleotides line up with TRBD2. This CDR3 region has 15 residues. The V and J ends lost 1 base and 3 bases, in that order; junction bases with no gene match: 2. The germline V gene has CDR1 LGHNA and CDR2 YSLEER. CDR3 nucleotides: TGCGCCAGCAGCCAAGGGACTAGCGGGTTCTACGAGCAGTACTTC. This codes for CASSQGTSGFYEQYF.

About this clone: One end of the junction does not line up with germline, which may come from a read error. The chain has TRBV2 and TRBJ2-3; D is possibly TRBD2 (6 bases). CDR1 and CDR2 from the germline V gene are SNHLY and FYNNEI. The CDR3 loop spans 11 amino acids. The CDR3 region is CASSEIRDLCF. CDR3 nucleotides: TGTGCCAGCAGCGAAATTCGGGACTTGTGTTTT.

This clone was observed a single time. Other DNA sequences of this sample code for an identical CDR3. The chain recombines TRBV7-2 with TRBJ1-5, with a weak D call TRBD1 (6 bases). The CDR3 sequence is 16 residues long. In germline, CDR1 is SGHTA, CDR2 FQGNSA. The V gene lost 5 bases and the J gene lost 4 bases, with 18 bases spanning the gap. This chain's CDR3 is CASSPSRGAGNQPQHF. The CDR3 DNA follows: TGTGCCAGCAGCCCGAGTCGGGGGGCGGGGAATCAGCCCCAGCATTTT.

This chain connects TRBV7-9 to TRBJ2-1, with 8 bases identical to TRBD1. Germline loops: CDR1 SEHNR, CDR2 FQNEAQ (reference sequence). The CDR3 is made up of 15 amino acids. The ends lost 5 bases at V and 8 bases at J; junction bases unmatched: 11. This chain's CDR3 is CASSPGQALGDEQFF. Written as DNA, the CDR3 is TGTGCCAGCAGCCCGGGACAGGCTCTAGGGGATGAGCAGTTCTTC.

The chain couples TRBV19 to TRBJ2-1; TRBD1 matches at 8 bases. The germline CDR1 and CDR2 sequences are LNHDA and SQIVND (reference sequence). J lost 7 bases, V lost 3 bases, and 5 bases had no gene match. The CDR3 is 14 residues long. Here the CDR3 DNA reads TGTGCCAGTAGTATCGGGCAGGGGGCTAATGAGCAGTTCTTC. Its translation is CASSIGQGANEQFF.

The chain uses TRBV10-1 and TRBJ1-5; no clear D gene. V was clipped by 5 bases and J by 6 bases, with 14 bases between them. Germline V lookup: CDR1 WNHNN, CDR2 SYGVQD (reference sequence). There are 14 residues in the CDR3. The CDR3 coding sequence is TGCGCCAGCAGTAAAACCCCCTCCGGTCAGCCCCAGCATTTT. Translated, it gives CASSKTPSGQPQHF.

This sequence joins TRBV5-6 and TRBJ2-5, with TRBD2 identical over 7 bases. This CDR3 has 16 amino acids. Trimming took 1 base from V and 5 from J; bases not matched to a gene: 11. Germline assignment: CDR1 SGHDT and CDR2 YYEEEE. CDR3 DNA sequence: TGTGCCAGCAGCTTGATATCGGGAGAGGGAGGGGAGACCCAGTACTTC. Protein product: CASSLISGEGGETQYF. Full variable domain (missing parts from reference TRBV5-6 and TRBJ2-5): DAGVTQSPTHLIKTRGQQVTLRCSPKSGHDTVSWYQQALGQGPQFIFQYYEEEERQRGNFPDRFSGHQFPNYSSELNVNALLLGDSALYLCASSLISGEGGETQYFGPGTRLLVL.

This rearrangement joins TRBV4-3 to TRBJ2-7; TRBD2 agrees at 10 bases. Germline CDR1 and CDR2: LGHNA and YSLEER. The CDR3 sequence is 15 residues long. V trimming: 0 bases; J trimming: 4 bases; junction bases outside the gene matches: 3. The CDR3 loop is CASSQELAGSYEQYF. The CDR3 DNA reads TGCGCCAGCAGCCAAGAACTAGCGGGATCATACGAGCAGTACTTC.

The rearrangement uses TRBV5-1 and TRBJ2-1; 12 positions agree with TRBD2. The CDR3 is made up of 14 amino acids. Unmatched junction bases numbered 6, after V lost 9 bases and J lost 5 bases. Germline assignment: CDR1 SGHRS and CDR2 YFSETQ. The CDR3 reads CATGTSGYHNEQFF. The CDR3 DNA follows: TGCGCCACCGGGACTAGCGGGTACCACAATGAGCAGTTCTTC.

The genes are TRBV5-1 and TRBJ2-7, with D possibly being TRBD2 (6 bases). In germline, CDR1 is SGHRS, CDR2 YFSETQ. Trimming took 0 bases from V and 6 from J, leaving 13 bases between them. The CDR3 runs to 14 residues. As DNA, the CDR3 is TGCGCCAGCAGCTTGGCCTGGCAGGGAGGCGAGCAGTACTTC. As protein: CASSLAWQGGEQYF.

J is TRBJ2-1 and V is TRBV6-4; 10 bases map to TRBD2. Trimming cost V 6 bases and J 7 bases; bases outside gene matches: 12. The CDR3 is 16 residues long. CDR1 is MRHNA and CDR2 is SNTAGT in the germline V gene. The CDR3 loop is CASSRSAAGGGNEQFF. The DNA of the CDR3 is TGTGCCAGCAGCCGCTCAGCAGCGGGGGGGGGTAATGAGCAGTTCTTC.

In this sample, this clone turned up once. The chain is built from TRBV9 and TRBJ2-3; 7 bases map to TRBD2. Germline trimming cut 4 bases from V and 4 bases from J; bases unmatched to any gene: 12. This CDR3 is 16 amino acids long. Germline loops: CDR1 SGDLS, CDR2 YYNGEE. CDR3 DNA: TGTGCCAGCAGCCTTAGTGGGGGGGGTTTCTCAGATACGCAGTATTTT. It is translated as CASSLSGGGFSDTQYF.

The chain carries TRBV15 and TRBJ2-1, with 14 bases fitting TRBD2. J gave up 7 bases and V 5 bases, and 10 bases lay outside the gene matches. The CDR3 extends over 17 amino acids. Germline V gene sequence: CDR1 LNHNV, CDR2 YYDKDF (reference sequence). In DNA, the CDR3 is TGTGCCACCAGCCGAAGACTAGCGGGAGGGCCAGGGAATGAGCAGTTCTTC. It codes for CATSRRLAGGPGNEQFF.